This TCR beta chain came from a study of T cell responses to AZD1222 COVID-19 vaccine. Points from the study as a whole: Clonal diversity was possibly underestimated; the donors were predominantly white British and more often female. CD4 TCRs linked to vaccination spanned spike, dominating at 160-218 and 743-854.

Whether given at about 4 or about 12 weeks, second doses were pooled. Some clones are missing from TCRdb's copy, which holds only in-frame ones; the method was immunoSEQ multiplex PCR. The sample shows more than 75,000 clones, 85% to 95% of them seen only once. To note about this clone: Its antigen is unidentified.

Germline V gene sequence: CDR1 LGHNA, CDR2 YNFKEQ. This CDR3 spans 14 amino acids. V lost 0 bases to trimming and J lost 9 bases, with 11 bases between them. V usage is TRBV4-2 and J usage is TRBJ2-2; D is uncertain. The receptor was isolated from an adult who received the AZD1222 COVID-19 vaccine. Sequences were derived from peripheral blood, sampled 28 days after the second AZD1222 dose. The CDR3 DNA follows: TGTGCCAGCAGCCAAGATTCTTACGAGCGGGAGCTGTTTTTT. It is translated as CASSQDSYERELFF.